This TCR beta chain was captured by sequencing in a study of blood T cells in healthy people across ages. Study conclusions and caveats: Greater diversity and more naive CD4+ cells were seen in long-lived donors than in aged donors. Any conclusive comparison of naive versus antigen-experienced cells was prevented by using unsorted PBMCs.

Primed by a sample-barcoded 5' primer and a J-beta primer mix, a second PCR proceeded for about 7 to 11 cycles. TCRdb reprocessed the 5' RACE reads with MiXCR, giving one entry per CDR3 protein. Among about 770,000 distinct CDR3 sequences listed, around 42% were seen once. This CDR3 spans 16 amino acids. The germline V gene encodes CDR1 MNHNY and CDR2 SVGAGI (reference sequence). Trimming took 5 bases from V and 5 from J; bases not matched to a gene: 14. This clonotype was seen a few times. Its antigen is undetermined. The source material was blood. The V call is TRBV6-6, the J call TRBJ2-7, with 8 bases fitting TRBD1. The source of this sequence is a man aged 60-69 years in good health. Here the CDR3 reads CASSPRGQGLIDEQYF. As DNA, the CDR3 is TGTGCCAGCAGTCCCCGTGGACAGGGATTAATCGACGAGCAGTACTTC.